The clone carrying this T cell receptor beta chain was found many times. The sample originates from a study of T-cell reconstitution after alpha-beta-depleted transplantation in children. Unique molecular identifiers tagged the TCRbeta library. TCRdb recomputed calls from the PCR reads with MiXCR, one row per CDR3 protein. The data contain roughly 300,000 distinct CDR3 sequences, around a tenth of them singletons. Here the sequenced sample was peripheral blood, taken 180 days after TCRalphabeta/CD19-depleted stem cell transplant. This sequence originates from a male patient between 2 and 15 years old who had a stem cell transplant for chronic granulomatous disease, so the T cells may come from the graft donor.

The CDR3 reads CASSQETGTQETQYF. In nucleotides, the CDR3 is TGTGCCAGCAGCCAAGAAACAGGCACTCAAGAGACCCAGTACTTC. This rearrangement joins TRBV3-1 to TRBJ2-5; D might be TRBD1 (5 bases). Germline V CDR1 and CDR2: LGHDT, YNNKEL (reference sequence). V dropped 0 bases and J dropped 2 bases, with 10 bases sitting between them. There are 15 residues in the CDR3.